This TCR beta chain was retrieved from a study of blood T cell repertoires in COVID-19 (dated by TCRdb to 2019 to 2021). For context, the study as a whole: The collaborator samples originated in the United States, Italy and Spain and spanned the acute and convalescent phases of COVID-19. The dataset comprised deeply sampled blood TCRbeta repertoires from subjects exposed to, actively infected with, or recovered from COVID-19. A freely available public database, intended as a resource for researchers studying the immune response to SARS-CoV-2, is where the repertoires were released. Where HLA class I and class II types were available, the types were taken from metadata supplied by the sample provider, not from assay-based typing. A de-identified subject ID, COVID-19 status, age in years and sex were almost always included in the sample metadata. The prospective study material was composed of cDNA or gDNA derived from T cells, B-cell-depleted T cells, or PBMCs. The samples were drawn from the first 160 participants of the ongoing ImmuneRACE study and from 1,254 subjects provided by 6 global collaborators.

TCRbeta CDR3 regions were amplified from genomic DNA by means of the immunoSEQ Assay, a bias-controlled multiplex PCR. The study's processing was this. The number of nucleated cells in each sample was estimated by amplification of reference gene primers within the assay. To quantify the absolute abundance of each unique TCRbeta CDR3 rearrangement, sequence reads were collapsed and filtered. For each sample, productive Simpson clonality was calculated as the square root of Simpson's diversity index over productive rearrangements. As stored in TCRdb, this immuneACCESS dataset retains in-frame rearrangements with V and J assigned. A fraction of the clones does not appear; measured against another copy, unresolved V genes explain less than half of the discrepancy, and the remainder lacks a known reason. V and J calls and clone size are given by that table; D and trimming were obtained from the DNA. The sample yields more than 35,000 clones; approximately 92% were counted once. The ten largest clones take up more than 7.5% of the sample.

Based on the germline V gene, the CDR1 and CDR2 sequences are KGHSH and LQKENI. The trim is 3 bases for V and 4 bases for J, with a gap of 12 bases between the germline ends. The CDR3 goes from the cysteine to the phenylalanine over 14 residues. Only the CDR3 region is kept as DNA, spanning 42 bases read in frame from base 1. About this clone itself: Its specific antigen is unknown. One base away there is no much larger clone; base qualities are not given.

Whole blood was collected in K2EDTA tubes by collaborating institutions according to the institutions' own protocols. For TCRbeta analysis, collaborators shipped samples as frozen whole blood, isolated PBMCs, or DNA extracted from either of those sample types. Beyond this particular receptor, the publication reports: The amount of clinical and demographic metadata varied by source and participant and was provided uncurated.

The chain links TRBV18 with TRBJ1-1; TRBD1 might be the D gene, on 5 matching bases. This TCR was sampled from a man aged 30-40 years with active or convalescent COVID-19. Material for sequencing was peripheral blood. The CDR3 region: CASSPGGGGTEAFF. The nucleotides read TGTGCCAGCTCACCTGGGGGGGGAGGCACTGAAGCTTTCTTT.